Following are 15 T cell receptor beta chains from one sample sequenced in a study of T-cell memory formation after mild COVID-19. One entry per CDR3 protein results from TCRdb running MiXCR on the 5' RACE reads. The sample lists roughly 350,000 distinct CDR3 sequences, 28% seen once, with 13% in the top ten. The sequencing sample was made of PBMCs or a T cell subset sorted from them (not recorded which). The receptor source for this set is an adult woman who had mild COVID-19 (a few samples of this study predate the infection). Cell type and time point are not known.

This chain uses TRBV20-1 with TRBJ2-1, with D uncertain. The CDR3 consists of 15 residues. V was shortened by 4 bases and J by 3 bases, with 16 bases between the two germline ends. In germline, CDR1 is DFQATT, CDR2 SNEGSKA (reference sequence). CDR3 nucleotide sequence: TGCAGTGCTACGGGTCCGAGTGACGGCTACAATGAGCAGTTCTTC. It specifies CSATGPSDGYNEQFF.

V usage is TRBV10-2 and J usage is TRBJ2-7; 16 bases fit TRBD2. This CDR3 contains 15 residues. Trimming at V came to 7 bases and at J to 5 bases, leaving 5 bases not matched to a gene. The germline CDR1 and CDR2 sequences are WSHSY and SAAADI. In DNA form, the CDR3 reads TGCGCCAGCACGGGACTAGCGGGAGGGCCGAACGAGCAGTACTTC. The encoded protein is CASTGLAGGPNEQYF.

The chain has TRBV18 and TRBJ1-1, with TRBD1 identical over 8 bases. CDR1 and CDR2 (germline): KGHSH, LQKENI. Trimming took 0 bases from V and 5 from J; bases not matched to a gene: 8. This CDR3 comprises 16 residues. The CDR3 protein is CASSPPTGALGTEAFF. The CDR3 coding sequence is TGTGCCAGCTCACCACCGACAGGGGCCCTGGGGACTGAAGCTTTCTTT.

The V gene is TRBV7-8, the J gene TRBJ2-1; no definite D call. The CDR3 consists of 16 residues. Trimming took 7 bases from V and 6 from J, leaving 22 bases between them. Germline CDR1 SGHVS, CDR2 FQNEAQ. The CDR3 DNA reads as TGTGCCAGCACCCACGGGCTCCCTCGGGTTGTCAATGAGCAGTTCTTC. This encodes CASTHGLPRVVNEQFF.

This sequence joins TRBV20-1 and TRBJ2-7, with 7 positions matching TRBD2. Germline V CDR1 and CDR2: DFQATT, SNEGSKA (reference sequence). After removal of 0 bases from V and 13 bases from J, the junction contained 9 bases not matched to a gene. The CDR3 length is 12 residues. CDR3 DNA: TGCAGTGCTAGAGATTGGGGGGGGGACTCCTACTTC. As protein: CSARDWGGDSYF.

In this sample, this clonotype turned up a few times. V is TRBV24-1 and J is TRBJ2-3, with a possible D match to TRBD2 (6 bases). The V gene lost 1 base and the J gene lost 6 bases, with 13 bases spanning the gap. From germline, CDR1 is KGHDR and CDR2 SFDVKD. The CDR3 covers 15 residues. CDR3 nucleotides: TGTGCCACCAGTGATTTCGGAGGGACCGGCGATACGCAGTATTTT. Its translation is CATSDFGGTGDTQYF.

J is TRBJ1-4 and V is TRBV5-1; possible D gene TRBD1, 5 bases. Germline CDR1 reads SGHRS; CDR2 reads YFSETQ. The CDR3 spans 16 residues. Trimming pared 0 bases from V and 4 bases from J, leaving 13 bases between. The CDR3 sequence: CASSLEAGAGNEKLFF. The DNA for the CDR3 is TGCGCCAGCAGCTTGGAGGCCGGGGCGGGTAATGAAAAACTGTTTTTT.

This clonotype appeared a few times. This chain links TRBV20-1 with TRBJ1-6; no reliable D call. The germline V gene encodes CDR1 DFQATT and CDR2 SNEGSKA (reference sequence). This CDR3 contains 15 residues. V was cut by 4 bases and J by 7 bases, with 17 bases left in between. CDR3 protein: CSANSRESLNSPLHF. The CDR3 DNA sequence: TGCAGTGCTAACAGCCGGGAGAGCCTCAATTCACCCCTCCACTTT.

This clonotype was seen more than once but under ten times. The chain has TRBV3-1 and TRBJ1-5; D is perhaps TRBD1 (5 bases). The germline V gene has CDR1 LGHDT and CDR2 YNNKEL (reference sequence). V was clipped by 2 bases and J by 0 bases, with 20 bases between them. The CDR3 is made up of 19 amino acids. The CDR3 reads CASSQLRAGRKNSNQPQHF. In DNA form, the CDR3 reads TGTGCCAGCAGCCAACTAAGGGCGGGACGAAAAAATAGCAATCAGCCCCAGCATTTT.

This clonotype was observed a few times. The DNA of the CDR3 is TGTGCCAGCAGTTTTCTTCGGGTTATGAACACCGGGGAGCTGTTTTTT. This encodes CASSFLRVMNTGELFF. The gene calls are TRBV12-3 or TRBV12-4 and TRBJ2-2; D gene ambiguous. V was pared by 3 bases and J by 1 base, with 12 bases between. This CDR3 is 16 amino acids long.

This chain links TRBV21-1 with TRBJ1-5. TRBV21-1 constitutes a pseudogene. This CDR3 has 15 amino acids. The CDR3 loop is CASSPVTQENQPQHF. CDR3 DNA: TGTGCCAGCAGCCCCGTGACTCAGGAGAATCAGCCCCAGCATTTT.

This clonotype was seen more than once but under ten times. The rearrangement joins TRBV4-1 to TRBJ2-1; TRBD2 agrees at 7 bases. Germline lookup yields CDR1 MGHRA and CDR2 YSYEKL. Unmatched junction bases numbered 8, after V lost 3 bases and J lost 9 bases. CDR3 length: 14 amino acids. CDR3 loop: CASSQSGRGGEQFF. The CDR3 nucleotides read TGCGCCAGCAGCCAGTCAGGGAGGGGAGGTGAGCAGTTCTTC.

V usage is TRBV24-1 and J usage is TRBJ2-1; 9 bases align to TRBD1. The CDR3 length is 12 residues. Trimming took 12 bases from V and 8 from J; bases not matched to a gene: 7. Germline V gives CDR1 KGHDR, CDR2 SFDVKD. In nucleotides, the CDR3 is TGTGCCGTTGGGACAGGGATGGATGAGCAGTTCTTC. It yields the protein CAVGTGMDEQFF.

The count of this clonotype is one. The chain combines TRBV11-2 with TRBJ1-2, with 8 bases fitting TRBD1. V shed 5 bases and J 3 bases; nucleotides not matched to a gene: 2. The CDR3 spans 13 residues. Per germline, CDR1 SGHAT and CDR2 FQNNGV. CDR3 coding DNA: TGTGCCAGCAGCCAACAGGGGGACTATGGCTACACCTTC. Translating gives CASSQQGDYGYTF.

The chain uses TRBV30 and TRBJ1-6; 7 positions match TRBD1. With 0 bases clipped from V and 9 bases from J, the junction kept 11 bases outside the gene matches. Germline-derived CDR1 and CDR2 are GTSNPN and SVGIG (reference sequence). This CDR3 contains 16 residues. CDR3 DNA sequence: TGTGCCTGGAGTGTAATACAGGGGCGCGCTAGTTCACCCCTCCACTTT. It encodes CAWSVIQGRASSPLHF.